These T cell receptor beta chains were read from a single sample in a study of early T cells in non-severe SARS-CoV-2 infection. From the 5' RACE reads, TCRdb called clonotypes with MiXCR, one entry per CDR3 protein. The sample lists about 61,000 distinct CDR3 sequences; around 11% were seen once. The sample in question was whole blood, obtained at baseline. The receptors come from an adult who was a healthcare worker with PCR-confirmed SARS-CoV-2 infection or an uninfected control (not recorded which). The donor label of this sample is uncertain. The CDR3 runs from the conserved cysteine through the conserved F or W. Fields, in order: J gene, CDR3 length, D gene, V gene, clone size, CDR3 protein, CDR3 DNA. D genes are given only for firm matches. Size tells how often a clone was seen (once, few, many) or the class of an expanded clone, and some rows leave it out.

TRBJ1-2,15,-,TRBV6-6,-,CASSPDQGNNYGYTF,TGTGCCAGCAGCCCAGATCAGGGGAATAACTATGGCTACACCTTC
TRBJ2-3,14,-,TRBV5-1,-,CASSVYGTQNTQYF,TGCGCCAGCAGCGTATACGGGACCCAAAATACGCAGTATTTT
TRBJ2-1,14,-,TRBV27,many,CASSSRSGADEQFF,TGTGCCAGCAGTTCTCGGTCCGGTGCGGATGAGCAGTTCTTC
TRBJ1-1,14,-,TRBV18,-,CASSPKSENTEAFF,TGTGCCAGCTCACCGAAGTCAGAGAACACTGAAGCTTTCTTT
TRBJ1-2,14,-,TRBV4-1,many,CASSSGPARYGYTF,TGCGCCAGCAGCTCCGGCCCCGCGAGGTATGGCTACACCTTC
TRBJ1-1,16,-,TRBV6-1,few,CASRPLGVVGNTEAFF,TGTGCCAGCAGACCGTTAGGGGTTGTGGGGAACACTGAAGCTTTCTTT
TRBJ2-1,14,-,TRBV20-1,-,CSARSYNSYNEQFF,TGCAGTGCTAGATCCTACAACTCCTACAATGAGCAGTTCTTC
TRBJ1-6,13,-,TRBV3-1,many,CASSQLGGRPLHF,TGTGCCAGCAGCCAATTGGGGGGAAGGCCCCTCCACTTT
TRBJ1-1,15,-,TRBV7-2,many,CASRYDGGLNTEAFF,TGTGCCAGCAGATACGACGGAGGGTTGAACACTGAAGCTTTCTTT
TRBJ2-2,15,-,TRBV11-2,-,CASSHKALNTGELFF,TGTGCCAGCAGCCACAAAGCCTTGAACACCGGGGAGCTGTTTTTT
TRBJ1-1,17,-,TRBV13,few,CASSFPGGQGMNTEAFF,TGTGCCAGCAGCTTCCCCGGGGGCCAGGGTATGAACACTGAAGCTTTCTTT
TRBJ2-5,11,-,TRBV29-1,few,CSVPDEETQYF,TGCAGCGTCCCTGATGAAGAGACCCAGTACTTC
TRBJ1-3,14,TRBD1,TRBV5-1,-,CASSSGTGVNTIYF,TGCGCCAGCAGCTCCGGGACAGGGGTGAACACCATATATTTT
TRBJ2-3,15,-,TRBV5-1,many,CASKRGGSTTDTQYF,TGCGCCAGCAAACGTGGGGGGAGTACCACAGATACGCAGTATTTT
TRBJ1-2,13,-,TRBV5-1,-,CASSYQRDYGYTF,TGCGCCAGCAGCTACCAACGGGACTATGGCTACACCTTC
TRBJ1-3,14,-,TRBV7-8,-,CASSLAVVENTIYF,TGTGCCAGCAGCTTAGCGGTTGTTGAAAACACCATATATTTT